Shown below are 32 T cell receptor beta chains from a single sample sequenced in a study of cytomegalovirus exposure and HLA in healthy donors. Both 60 Vbeta primers and 13 Jbeta primers went into the PCR. Assay used: immunoSEQ multiplex PCR; TCRdb lists only in-frame clones, some missing. The sample consists of roughly 150,000 clones, 73% of them appearing once. The sequencing sample was made of PBMCs. The receptors were gathered from a woman under 30 in good health and CMV-seronegative.

This chain links TRBV19 with TRBJ2-3; TRBD2 matches at 13 bases. Germline CDR1 is LNHDA and CDR2 is SQIVND (reference sequence). The CDR3 runs to 15 residues. V lost 6 bases, J lost 7 bases, and 7 bases stayed unmatched. The CDR3 coding sequence is TGTGCCAGTAGAAAACTAGCGGGGGGGCCCTATACGCAGTATTTT. Translation gives CASRKLAGGPYTQYF.

The chain links TRBV9 to TRBJ2-3; D is possibly TRBD1 (5 bases). Germline CDR1 and CDR2: SGDLS and YYNGEE. V dropped 1 base and J dropped 0 bases, with 9 bases sitting between them. The CDR3 is 15 amino acids. The CDR3 sequence: CASSVMGPSTDTQYF. The CDR3 DNA reads TGTGCCAGCAGCGTAATGGGGCCTAGCACAGATACGCAGTATTTT.

This clone was found once. The rearrangement uses TRBV15 and TRBJ2-3, with 7 bases lining up with TRBD2. The CDR3 runs to 15 residues. The germline V gene has CDR1 LNHNV and CDR2 YYDKDF (reference sequence). V shed 5 bases and J 2 bases; nucleotides not matched to a gene: 7. The CDR3 nucleotides are TGTGCCACCAGCGATTACCGGGAGGACACAGATACGCAGTATTTT. It is translated as CATSDYREDTDTQYF.

The chain couples TRBV14 to TRBJ2-4; no reliable D call. The germline V gene encodes CDR1 SGHDN and CDR2 FVKESK. With 0 bases removed from V and 11 bases from J, the gap between germline ends came to 5 bases. The length of the CDR3 is 11 residues. The CDR3 DNA reads as TGTGCCAGCAGCCAAGAACAACTTCAGTACTTC. Residues: CASSQEQLQYF.

This chain joins TRBV7-9 and TRBJ2-2; a weak D match, TRBD1 (5 bases). The V end was cut by 9 bases, the J end by 4 bases, with 18 bases between. This CDR3 is 15 amino acids long. Per germline, CDR1 SEHNR and CDR2 FQNEAQ (reference sequence). Here the CDR3 reads CASWGRTQPTGELFF. Written as DNA, the CDR3 is TGTGCCAGTTGGGGCCGGACCCAACCCACCGGGGAGCTGTTTTTT.

The chain uses TRBV7-8 and TRBJ2-7; 7 bases align to TRBD2. This CDR3 region has 16 residues. CDR1 SGHVS and CDR2 FQNEAQ come from the germline V gene. After removal of 4 bases from V and 10 bases from J, the junction contained 19 bases not matched to a gene. CDR3 loop: CASSSPGLAGVTSQYV. The DNA of the CDR3 is TGTGCCAGCAGCTCCCCGGGCTTGGCGGGAGTTACGAGTCAGTACGTC.

The chain combines TRBV27 with TRBJ2-7, with 7 nucleotides matching TRBD1. This CDR3 is 13 amino acids long. CDR1 and CDR2 (germline): MNHEY, SMNVEV (reference sequence). V lost 4 bases to trimming and J lost 2 bases; unmatched junction nucleotides: 2. The DNA of the CDR3 is TGTGCCAGCAGTTCGGGACAGACCTACGAGCAGTACTTC. Protein product: CASSSGQTYEQYF.

This clone was observed once. DNA of the CDR3: TGTGCCAGCAGCCTACGGGAGGGGAATCAGCCCCAGCATTTT. Translation gives CASSLREGNQPQHF. The genes are TRBV9 and TRBJ1-5, with a weak D call TRBD1 (5 bases). CDR1 SGDLS and CDR2 YYNGEE come from the germline V gene. There are 14 residues in the CDR3. V lost 4 bases, J lost 4 bases, and 12 bases lay in between.

The rearrangement uses TRBV5-1 and TRBJ2-7; no firm D call. V was pared by 0 bases and J by 5 bases, with 3 bases between. The length of the CDR3 is 11 residues. Germline loops: CDR1 SGHRS, CDR2 YFSETQ. The CDR3 sequence: CASSLVDEQYF. CDR3 DNA sequence: TGCGCCAGCAGCTTGGTCGACGAGCAGTACTTC.

As concerns this clone: Within the sample, other DNA sequences also encode this same CDR3. This rearrangement joins TRBV6-5 to TRBJ2-1, with D possibly matching TRBD1 (5 bases). This CDR3 region has 15 residues. The V and J ends lost 5 bases and 1 base respectively, with 12 bases between them. Germline values: CDR1 MNHEY, CDR2 SVGAGI. The CDR3 region has the DNA TGTGCCAGCAGTCCTGGACACCCGTCCTACAATGAGCAGTTCTTC. It encodes CASSPGHPSYNEQFF.

J is TRBJ2-7 and V is TRBV5-4; D perhaps matches TRBD2 (6 bases). This CDR3 is built from 12 residues. Trimming shortened V by 0 bases and J by 6 bases, and 7 bases separated the two germline ends. Germline V gene data show CDR1 as SGHNT and CDR2 as YYREEE (reference sequence). The CDR3 loop is CASSLGAGEQYF. In nucleotides, the CDR3 is TGTGCCAGCAGCTTGGGAGCGGGCGAGCAGTACTTC. Together with reference TRBV5-4 and TRBJ2-7, the CDR3 gives the full variable domain: ETGVTQSPTHLIKTRGQQVTLRCSSQSGHNTVSWYQQALGQGPQFIFQYYREEENGRGNFPPRFSGLQFPNYSSELNVNALELDDSALYLCASSLGAGEQYFGPGTRLTVT.

The chain employs TRBV20-1 and TRBJ1-2, with D uncertain. V shed 6 bases and J shed 7 bases, with 12 bases lying between them. Germline values: CDR1 DFQATT, CDR2 SNEGSKA (reference sequence). CDR3 size: 11 residues. In DNA form, the CDR3 reads TGCAGTGCCGAAGCCCTCGGTGGCTACACCTTC. As protein: CSAEALGGYTF.

This chain links TRBV19 with TRBJ2-3; 10 positions match TRBD1. V lost 4 bases to trimming and J lost 1 base; unmatched junction nucleotides: 5. The CDR3 extends over 16 amino acids. Germline V CDR1 and CDR2: LNHDA, SQIVND (reference sequence). CDR3 in DNA: TGTGCCAGTAGTACTCCCGGGACAGGGGGCACAGATACGCAGTATTTT. Protein product: CASSTPGTGGTDTQYF.

The J gene is TRBJ2-5, the V gene TRBV5-4, with a possible D match to TRBD2 (5 bases). Looked up from germline, CDR1 is SGHNT and CDR2 is YYREEE (reference sequence). The CDR3 has 13 residues. V was clipped by 6 bases and J by 5 bases, with 14 bases between them. In nucleotides, the CDR3 is TGTGCCAGCAACCCCTCCCGGGGTGAGACCCAGTACTTC. Amino acid sequence: CASNPSRGETQYF.

DNA for the CDR3: TGTGCCATCAGTGAGGGACAGGGGGCCTCCTACGAGCAGTACGTC. Amino acid sequence: CAISEGQGASYEQYV. The V gene is TRBV10-3, the J gene TRBJ2-7; 11 bases map to TRBD1. Germline V CDR1 and CDR2: ENHRY, SYGVKD. The CDR3 runs 15 residues. V gave up 2 bases and J gave up 0 bases; unmatched junction bases: 0.

This rearrangement joins TRBV2 to TRBJ1-1; tentatively, D is TRBD1 (6 bases). Trimming took 5 bases from V and 2 from J, leaving 18 bases between them. The CDR3 contains 16 residues. CDR1 is SNHLY, CDR2 FYNNEI, per germline. The CDR3 DNA sequence: TGTGCCAGCAGTTCATCCACAGGGAAGGTAAACACTGAAGCTTTCTTT. It yields the protein CASSSSTGKVNTEAFF.

The V gene is TRBV11-2, the J gene TRBJ2-3, with D perhaps TRBD1 (5 bases). Germline CDR1 reads SGHAT; CDR2 reads FQNNGV. V was trimmed by 2 bases and J by 8 bases, leaving 11 bases between them. This CDR3 region has 13 residues. This CDR3 reads CASSLSQGGTQYF. The CDR3 bases are TGTGCCAGCAGCTTATCCCAGGGCGGTACGCAGTATTTT.

This clone was found once. V gene TRBV19 combines with J gene TRBJ2-3; D gene uncertain. The germline V gene has CDR1 LNHDA and CDR2 SQIVND (reference sequence). V was clipped by 6 bases and J by 2 bases, with 9 bases between them. This CDR3 spans 13 amino acids. The CDR3 DNA follows: TGTGCCAGTAGAAACCAGTACACAGATACGCAGTATTTT. Amino acids: CASRNQYTDTQYF.

V usage is TRBV5-1 and J usage is TRBJ2-7; 16 bases align to TRBD2. The germline V gene has CDR1 SGHRS and CDR2 YFSETQ. This CDR3 is 17 amino acids long. V lost 3 bases, J lost 5 bases, and 8 bases stayed unmatched. The CDR3 protein is CASSSGLAGGYSHEQYV. The CDR3 DNA follows: TGCGCCAGCAGCTCGGGACTAGCGGGAGGGTATTCCCACGAGCAGTACGTC.

The chain carries TRBV6-4 and TRBJ2-3, with 7 bases aligning to TRBD2. V was pared by 0 bases and J by 0 bases, with 0 bases of the junction left unmatched. Germline-derived CDR1 and CDR2 are MRHNA and SNTAGT. This CDR3 spans 15 amino acids. The CDR3: CASSDSAGSTDTQYF. CDR3 sequence (DNA): TGTGCCAGCAGTGACTCAGCGGGGAGCACAGATACGCAGTATTTT.

This sequence joins TRBV6-5 and TRBJ1-3; D is possibly TRBD1 (6 bases). Germline CDR1 and CDR2: MNHEY and SVGAGI. The CDR3 length is 15 residues. The V end lost 6 bases, the J end lost 0 bases, and 12 bases lay between the germline ends. The CDR3 bases are TGTGCCAGCAGGCACAGGGACATCTCTGGAAACACCATATATTTT. Translation: CASRHRDISGNTIYF.

The rearrangement joins TRBV6-6 to TRBJ1-4, with D perhaps matching TRBD1 (5 bases). Germline CDR1 reads MNHNY; CDR2 reads SVGAGI (reference sequence). The CDR3 extends over 13 amino acids. The ends were cut back, 5 bases at V and 6 bases at J, with 10 bases in the middle. CDR3 in amino acids: CASSPGLYEKLFF. The CDR3, as DNA: TGTGCCAGCAGTCCGGGACTCTATGAAAAACTGTTTTTT.

The rearrangement uses TRBV28 and TRBJ2-5; D is perhaps TRBD2 (5 bases). The CDR3 sequence is 14 residues long. The V gene's germline CDR1 is MDHEN and CDR2 SYDVKM. V dropped 5 bases and J dropped 2 bases, with 12 bases sitting between them. For the CDR3, the DNA is TGTGCCAGCAGTCAACACGGGGAACAAGAGACCCAGTACTTC. The encoded protein is CASSQHGEQETQYF.

The chain joins TRBV4-3 to TRBJ2-1, with 12 bases identical to TRBD2. From germline, CDR1 is LGHNA and CDR2 YSLEER. V lost 2 bases, J lost 8 bases, and 10 bases stayed unmatched. The CDR3 has 17 amino acids. CDR3 bases: TGCGCCAGCAGCCAACAGGGCGAACTAGCGGGGGGATATGAGCAGTTCTTC. Encoded protein: CASSQQGELAGGYEQFF.

The gene calls are TRBV28 and TRBJ1-2; unclear D gene. The CDR3 has 12 amino acids. Trimming took 7 bases from V and 2 from J, leaving 8 bases between them. The V gene's germline CDR1 is MDHEN and CDR2 SYDVKM. The CDR3 region is CASKGGNYGYTF. CDR3 DNA sequence: TGTGCCAGCAAGGGCGGGAACTATGGCTACACCTTC.

CDR3 region: CASSPGGYEQYV. The CDR3, as DNA: TGTGCCAGCTCACCCGGCGGCTACGAGCAGTACGTC. The rearrangement joins TRBV18 to TRBJ2-7; D uncertain. The CDR3 contains 12 residues. V was clipped by 3 bases and J by 3 bases, with 6 bases between them. The germline V gene encodes CDR1 KGHSH and CDR2 LQKENI.

The gene calls are TRBV4-2 and TRBJ1-4; no firm D call. With 2 bases removed from V and 7 bases from J, the gap between germline ends came to 14 bases. There are 15 residues in the CDR3. Germline CDR1 is LGHNA and CDR2 is YNFKEQ. In DNA form, the CDR3 reads TGTGCCAGCAGCCAATCGGGGAGGGAGAGTGAAAAACTGTTTTTT. Residues: CASSQSGRESEKLFF.

This clone was observed a few times. This chain joins TRBV7-9 and TRBJ1-1; D not resolved. The CDR3 runs to 12 residues. Germline CDR1 SEHNR, CDR2 FQNEAQ (reference sequence). The V end was cut by 4 bases, the J end by 4 bases, with 7 bases between. The CDR3 sequence is CASSYESTEAFF. The CDR3 coding sequence is TGTGCCAGCAGCTACGAGTCCACTGAAGCTTTCTTT.

The chain joins TRBV4-3 to TRBJ1-1, with D possibly matching TRBD1 (6 bases). The CDR3 covers 16 residues. Between the trimmed V and J ends, which lost 0 bases and 4 bases, there was a span of 15 bases. Germline V gene sequence: CDR1 LGHNA, CDR2 YSLEER. The CDR3 nucleotides are TGCGCCAGCAGCCAAGATCCGGACGGGGGGCGCACTGAAGCTTTCTTT. Protein sequence: CASSQDPDGGRTEAFF.

This chain connects TRBV6-5 to TRBJ2-1, with TRBD1 identical over 9 bases. This CDR3 contains 15 residues. Trimming at V came to 6 bases and at J to 4 bases, leaving 7 bases not matched to a gene. CDR1 is MNHEY, CDR2 SVGAGI, per germline. In nucleotides, the CDR3 is TGTGCCAGCAGCCTACAGGGGGCTGTGTACAATGAGCAGTTCTTC. It translates to CASSLQGAVYNEQFF.

This chain links TRBV7-9 with TRBJ1-4, with TRBD1 matching over 8 bases. Trimming removed 4 bases from V and 3 bases from J; junction bases left unmatched: 7. CDR1 and CDR2 (germline): SEHNR, FQNEAQ (reference sequence). This CDR3 spans 16 amino acids. DNA of the CDR3: TGTGCCAGCAGCTGGGAGAAGGGACAGGCTAATGAAAAACTGTTTTTT. Protein product: CASSWEKGQANEKLFF.

This clone was seen only once. The rearrangement joins TRBV7-2 to TRBJ2-7; TRBD1 agrees at 11 bases. Germline V gives CDR1 SGHTA, CDR2 FQGNSA. This CDR3 has 15 residues. Trimming took 3 bases from V and 6 from J; bases not matched to a gene: 7. This chain's CDR3 is CASSFTGQGVLEQYF. In nucleotides, the CDR3 is TGTGCCAGCAGCTTTACGGGACAGGGGGTTCTCGAGCAGTACTTC.